These 32 T cell receptor beta chains originate from one sample sequenced in a study of blood T cell repertoires in COVID-19. Using immunoSEQ multiplex PCR, the repertoire was profiled, and TCRdb retains in-frame clones only, with some absent. The sample lists 96,000 or so clones, 90% occurring once. Sample: peripheral blood. All receptors derive from a man in his sixties with acute or convalescent COVID-19.

The V and J genes are TRBV7-6 and TRBJ1-2; maybe TRBD1 (6 bases). The V end was cut by 5 bases, the J end by 2 bases, with 12 bases between. Per germline, CDR1 SGHVS and CDR2 FNYEAQ. The CDR3 extends over 14 amino acids. The CDR3, as DNA: TGTGCCAGCAGCCCCGATCAGGGGAACTATGGCTACACCTTC. This translates into CASSPDQGNYGYTF.

CDR3 in DNA: TGTGCCAGCAGCCCGCCCACTAGGACGAGCGAGCAGTACTTC. Its translation: CASSPPTRTSEQYF. V gene TRBV7-8 combines with J gene TRBJ2-7; possibly TRBD2 for D (5 bases). Trimming took 5 bases from V and 6 from J, leaving 17 bases between them. This CDR3 is built from 14 residues. CDR1 SGHVS and CDR2 FQNEAQ come from the germline V gene.

V gene TRBV28 combines with J gene TRBJ2-7, with D possibly matching TRBD2 (6 bases). CDR1 is MDHEN and CDR2 is SYDVKM in the germline V gene. Trimming took 10 bases from V and 2 from J, leaving 15 bases between them. This CDR3 contains 13 residues. The CDR3, as DNA: TGTGCCACCCAGGCGGGACTTGCCTACGAGCAGTACTTC. Protein: CATQAGLAYEQYF.

With respect to this clone: An end of the junction differs from the germline gene, which may be a read error. The V call is TRBV4-2, the J call TRBJ2-1; TRBD2 matches at 11 bases. CDR1 is LGHNA and CDR2 is YNFKEQ in the germline V gene. This CDR3 region has 14 residues. DNA of the CDR3: TGTGCCAGCAGCCAGGACCTGACTAGCGGGAATAGGATCTTC. It encodes CASSQDLTSGNRIF.

The rearrangement uses TRBV27 and TRBJ1-6, with TRBD1 matching over 7 bases. Germline V gene lookup returns CDR1 MNHEY and CDR2 SMNVEV (reference sequence). V was clipped by 4 bases and J by 6 bases; unmatched bases: 12. The CDR3 is made up of 17 amino acids. DNA for the CDR3: TGTGCCAGCAGTTCCACCTTTCGGACAGGCACTAATTCACCCCTCCACTTT. Residues: CASSSTFRTGTNSPLHF.

This chain connects TRBV7-9 to TRBJ2-6; 8 bases line up with TRBD2. The CDR3 is 16 residues long. V lost 5 bases and J lost 4; bases outside the gene matches: 7. Germline V gene data show CDR1 as SEHNR and CDR2 as FQNEAQ (reference sequence). CDR3 nucleotides: TGTGCCAGCAGCAACCCGGGAGGGTACGGGGCCAACGTCCTGACTTTC. It is translated as CASSNPGGYGANVLTF. Based on the CDR3 plus reference TRBV7-9 and TRBJ2-6, the full variable domain is DTGVSQNPRHKITKRGQNVTFRCDPISEHNRLYWYRQTLGQGPEFLTYFQNEAQLEKSRLLSDRFSAERPKGSFSTLEIQRTEQGDSAMYLCASSNPGGYGANVLTFGAGSRLTVL.

This clone appeared once. The genes are TRBV4-3 and TRBJ1-4; 11 positions agree with TRBD1. J was trimmed by 7 bases and V by 6 bases; bases with no gene match: 16. The CDR3 loop spans 18 amino acids. Germline CDR1 reads LGHNA; CDR2 reads YSLEER. The CDR3 nucleotides are TGCGCCAGCAGTTCCGGGACAGGGGGTGTCAATCGCCCTGAAAAACTGTTTTTT. Protein: CASSSGTGGVNRPEKLFF.

The chain carries TRBV3-1 (or the pseudogene TRBV3-2) and TRBJ2-5; 7 bases match TRBD1. CDR1 is LGHDT, CDR2 YNNKEL, per germline (reference sequence). This CDR3 contains 15 residues. J lost 0 bases, V lost 5 bases, and 6 bases had no gene match. CDR3 nucleotides: TGTGCCAGCAGCTACTCCGGGACAGACCAAGAGACCCAGTACTTC. Residues: CASSYSGTDQETQYF.

V gene TRBV5-4 combines with J gene TRBJ2-2; no firm D call. Per the germline V gene, CDR1 is SGHNT and CDR2 is YYREEE (reference sequence). The ends were cut back, 4 bases at V and 5 bases at J, with 12 bases in the middle. The CDR3 is made up of 14 amino acids. DNA for the CDR3: TGTGCCAGCAGCCCTGGTGGGCCTACCGGGGAGCTGTTTTTT. Its translation is CASSPGGPTGELFF. Combining the CDR3 with reference TRBV5-4 and TRBJ2-2 gives the whole variable domain ETGVTQSPTHLIKTRGQQVTLRCSSQSGHNTVSWYQQALGQGPQFIFQYYREEENGRGNFPPRFSGLQFPNYSSELNVNALELDDSALYLCASSPGGPTGELFFGEGSRLTVL.

The chain carries TRBV4-1 and TRBJ2-1, with 7 bases aligning to TRBD2. V was pared by 6 bases and J by 3 bases, with 5 bases of the junction left unmatched. Germline V CDR1 and CDR2: MGHRA, YSYEKL. The CDR3 is made up of 14 amino acids. The CDR3 bases are TGCGCCAGCAGGAGGGACTACCTCTACAATGAGCAGTTCTTC. Residues: CASRRDYLYNEQFF.

This chain links TRBV30 with TRBJ1-5; D perhaps matches TRBD1 (6 bases). The CDR3 has 14 residues. Germline CDR1 reads GTSNPN; CDR2 reads SVGIG (reference sequence). The germline V and J ends were trimmed by 1 base and 4 bases, with 11 bases remaining between them. The CDR3 loop is CAWSGGRGNQPQHF. CDR3 DNA sequence: TGTGCCTGGAGTGGGGGCAGGGGAAATCAGCCCCAGCATTTT.

J is TRBJ1-4 and V is TRBV7-9, with a tentative D call TRBD1 (5 bases). The CDR3 is 15 residues long. From germline, CDR1 is SEHNR and CDR2 FQNEAQ (reference sequence). Trimming shortened V by 2 bases and J by 6 bases, and 13 bases separated the two germline ends. As DNA, the CDR3 is TGTGCCAGCAGCTTAACCGGGCAAGGGGATGAAAAACTGTTTTTT. Translated: CASSLTGQGDEKLFF.

DNA of the CDR3: TGTGCCAGTAGTATTAACGGCGGGACGAACTACAATGAGCAGTTCTTC. Amino acid sequence: CASSINGGTNYNEQFF. The chain joins TRBV19 to TRBJ2-1; D is perhaps TRBD2 (6 bases). This CDR3 is built from 16 residues. Germline values: CDR1 LNHDA, CDR2 SQIVND (reference sequence). Between the trimmed V and J ends, which lost 3 bases and 3 bases, there was a span of 15 bases.

The genes are TRBV12-5 and TRBJ2-7, with 8 nucleotides matching TRBD1. Trimming removed 1 base from V and 5 bases from J; junction bases left unmatched: 1. The CDR3 consists of 13 residues. Germline CDR1 is LGHNT and CDR2 is FRNRAP. Here the CDR3 reads CASGLGTGNEQYF. The CDR3 coding sequence is TGTGCTAGTGGTTTGGGGACAGGGAACGAGCAGTACTTC. Together with reference TRBV12-5 and TRBJ2-7, the CDR3 gives the full variable domain: DARVTQTPRHKVTEMGQEVTMRCQPILGHNTVFWYRQTMMQGLELLAYFRNRAPLDDSGMPKDRFSAEMPDATLATLKIQPSEPRDSAVYFCASGLGTGNEQYFGPGTRLTVT.

The genes are TRBV19 and TRBJ1-3, with unresolved D. V was shortened by 5 bases and J by 0 bases, with 14 bases between the two germline ends. Germline V gene data show CDR1 as LNHDA and CDR2 as SQIVND (reference sequence). This CDR3 is built from 16 residues. The CDR3 spells CASSRRGAVSGNTIYF. The CDR3 DNA follows: TGTGCCAGTAGTCGACGAGGTGCCGTCTCTGGAAACACCATATATTTT.

The V gene is TRBV24-1, the J gene TRBJ2-3; D is unclear. Per germline, CDR1 KGHDR and CDR2 SFDVKD. This CDR3 comprises 12 residues. Between the trimmed V and J ends, which lost 2 bases and 7 bases, there was a span of 6 bases. The CDR3 nucleotides are TGTGCCACCAGTGATTACTCCAATACGCAGTATTTT. Its protein is CATSDYSNTQYF.

V gene TRBV5-1 combines with J gene TRBJ1-6, with unresolved D. The CDR3 length is 14 residues. V dropped 2 bases and J dropped 7 bases, with 10 bases sitting between them. The V gene's germline CDR1 is SGHRS and CDR2 YFSETQ. This chain's CDR3 is CASSLSVANSPLHF. For the CDR3, the DNA is TGCGCCAGCAGCTTATCGGTTGCCAATTCACCCCTCCACTTT.

V gene TRBV14 combines with J gene TRBJ1-4; D is possibly TRBD1 (6 bases). Germline CDR1 and CDR2: SGHDN and FVKESK. The CDR3 totals 15 residues. Trimming removed 5 bases at V and 8 bases at J, with 18 bases between. The CDR3 nucleotides are TGTGCCAGCAGCTGGGGGCTGGGCTCCGGCGAAAAACTGTTTTTT. Amino acid sequence: CASSWGLGSGEKLFF.

Worth noting for this clone: Within the sample, other DNA sequences also encode this same CDR3. This rearrangement joins TRBV5-4 to TRBJ2-5; a weak D match, TRBD1 (5 bases). The CDR3 is made up of 14 amino acids. Germline CDR1 reads SGHNT; CDR2 reads YYREEE (reference sequence). V dropped 1 base and J dropped 1 base, with 8 bases sitting between them. The CDR3 loop reads CASSLQGGQETQYF. The DNA for the CDR3 is TGTGCCAGCAGCTTGCAGGGCGGCCAAGAGACCCAGTACTTC.

This clone has a single count. This rearrangement joins TRBV10-3 to TRBJ2-5, with TRBD1 matching over 7 bases. The V and J ends lost 3 bases and 0 bases, in that order; junction bases with no gene match: 1. The CDR3 consists of 14 residues. In germline, CDR1 is ENHRY, CDR2 SYGVKD. Here the CDR3 DNA reads TGTGCCATCAGTGAAAGGGGGCACCAAGAGACCCAGTACTTC. Protein sequence: CAISERGHQETQYF.

The V and J genes are TRBV6-1 and TRBJ2-1; TRBD1 might be the D (6 bases). The CDR3 is 17 residues long. The ends were cut back, 3 bases at V and 6 bases at J, with 21 bases in the middle. From germline, CDR1 is MNHNS and CDR2 SASEGT. For the CDR3, the DNA is TGTGCCAGCAGTGACGGCTCGGTGTTGTGGGGGCCCAATGAGCAGTTCTTC. Protein sequence: CASSDGSVLWGPNEQFF.

This rearrangement joins TRBV27 to TRBJ2-3; the match to TRBD2 covers 10 bases. This CDR3 contains 16 residues. Germline V gene data show CDR1 as MNHEY and CDR2 as SMNVEV (reference sequence). With 4 bases clipped from V and 6 bases from J, the junction kept 10 bases outside the gene matches. CDR3 sequence: CASSSGAGGGRDTQYF. The DNA of the CDR3 is TGTGCCAGCAGTTCCGGAGCGGGAGGGGGTAGGGATACGCAGTATTTT.

V is TRBV14 and J is TRBJ2-1; 10 nucleotides agree with TRBD1. This CDR3 contains 16 residues. Unmatched junction bases numbered 9, after V lost 4 bases and J lost 6 bases. Germline loops: CDR1 SGHDN, CDR2 FVKESK. Here the CDR3 DNA reads TGTGCCAGCAGCCTTCCGCGGGACAGGGGAGGCAATGAGCAGTTCTTC. Its translation is CASSLPRDRGGNEQFF.

The chain combines TRBV9 with TRBJ1-2, with 9 bases identical to TRBD1. CDR3 size: 14 residues. V lost 2 bases, J lost 8 bases, and 7 bases stayed unmatched. CDR1 and CDR2 (germline): SGDLS, YYNGEE. CDR3 in DNA: TGTGCCAGCAGCGTTTCGGGACAGGGAGACGGCTACACCTTC. Translated: CASSVSGQGDGYTF.

V gene TRBV29-1 combines with J gene TRBJ2-2; D possibly corresponds to TRBD2 (6 bases). V was cut by 7 bases and J by 5 bases, with 11 bases left in between. Germline V gives CDR1 SQVTM, CDR2 ANQGSEA. The CDR3 is 12 residues long. DNA of the CDR3: TGCAGCGGAATCGGGGGTACCGGGGAGCTGTTTTTT. Translated, it gives CSGIGGTGELFF.

The V call is TRBV4-3, the J call TRBJ1-4, with D possibly TRBD1 on 5 matching bases. This CDR3 comprises 17 residues. V shed 0 bases and J shed 4 bases, with 15 bases lying between them. CDR1 is LGHNA, CDR2 YSLEER, per germline. CDR3 protein: CASSQESQGDFNEKLFF. The CDR3 DNA reads TGCGCCAGCAGCCAAGAATCTCAGGGTGATTTTAATGAAAAACTGTTTTTT.

This sequence joins TRBV25-1 and TRBJ1-2; D is possibly TRBD1 (5 bases). CDR1 MGHDK and CDR2 SYGVNS come from the germline V gene. V lost 2 bases and J lost 7, with 14 bases in between. CDR3 length: 14 amino acids. The CDR3 DNA reads TGTGCCAGCAGTGAACAGGGTCTTTACTCTGGCTACACCTTC. Protein: CASSEQGLYSGYTF.

The chain combines TRBV24-1 with TRBJ2-5, with 11 nucleotides matching TRBD2. CDR3 length: 16 residues. Trimming removed 4 bases from V and 3 bases from J; junction bases left unmatched: 6. Germline V gene lookup returns CDR1 KGHDR and CDR2 SFDVKD. CDR3 in amino acids: CATSDPTSGAEETQYF. The CDR3 DNA sequence: TGTGCCACCAGTGACCCGACTAGCGGGGCAGAAGAGACCCAGTACTTC.

This clone appeared a single time. The CDR3 DNA reads as TGTGCTAGTGGCTCACCCGCGTTCGGGGGTACGCAGTATTTT. Residues: CASGSPAFGGTQYF. The chain couples TRBV12-5 to TRBJ2-3, with D possibly being TRBD2 (6 bases). Germline CDR1 LGHNT, CDR2 FRNRAP. V lost 6 bases, J lost 8 bases, and 18 bases lay in between. CDR3 length equals 14 residues. The variable domain in full, with the rest retrieved from reference TRBV12-5 and TRBJ2-3, is DARVTQTPRHKVTEMGQEVTMRCQPILGHNTVFWYRQTMMQGLELLAYFRNRAPLDDSGMPKDRFSAEMPDATLATLKIQPSEPRDSAVYFCASGSPAFGGTQYFGPGTRLTVL.

The chain couples TRBV6-1 to TRBJ2-1, with D perhaps matching TRBD2 (5 bases). Per germline, CDR1 MNHNS and CDR2 SASEGT. The length of the CDR3 is 15 residues. Trimming took 2 bases from V and 6 from J, leaving 14 bases between them. The CDR3 loop is CASSERTSGLNEQFF. In DNA form, the CDR3 reads TGTGCCAGCAGTGAACGAACCAGCGGCCTCAATGAGCAGTTCTTC.

The chain is built from TRBV6-5 and TRBJ1-1; possibly TRBD1 for D (5 bases). V lost 5 bases and J lost 6, with 16 bases in between. The CDR3 consists of 14 residues. In germline, CDR1 is MNHEY, CDR2 SVGAGI. CDR3 bases: TGTGCCAGCAGTCCATACGGGGGGGTATCTGAAGCTTTCTTT. Translated, it gives CASSPYGGVSEAFF.

V is TRBV28 and J is TRBJ1-1; tentative D call: TRBD1 (6 bases). In germline, CDR1 is MDHEN, CDR2 SYDVKM. The germline V and J ends were trimmed by 6 bases and 8 bases, with 19 bases remaining between them. CDR3 length: 14 residues. This CDR3 is CASRPIGTFHEAFF. CDR3 nucleotides: TGTGCCAGCAGACCGATCGGGACATTCCACGAAGCTTTCTTT.